Presented here are 26 T cell receptor beta chains from one specimen sequenced in a study of cytomegalovirus exposure and HLA in healthy donors. A multiplex PCR was run with 60 Vbeta primers and 13 Jbeta primers. Profiling relied on immunoSEQ multiplex PCR, and the TCRdb table lists in-frame clones only, not all of them. The data show 85,000 to 100,000 clones, about 79% seen once. Sequenced material: PBMCs. All receptors come from a male donor in good health and CMV-seropositive.

This clone has only a few counts. The rearrangement joins TRBV27 to TRBJ1-6, with a possible D match to TRBD1 (6 bases). Trimming cost V 5 bases and J 7 bases, with 18 bases left between them. The germline V gene encodes CDR1 MNHEY and CDR2 SMNVEV (reference sequence). The CDR3 spans 16 residues. This CDR3 is CASSLRTEILNSPLHF. For the CDR3, the DNA is TGTGCCAGCAGTCTCCGGACAGAAATCCTGAATTCACCCCTCCACTTT.

The chain employs TRBV6-6 and TRBJ1-2; 7 positions match TRBD1. The V gene end was trimmed by 2 bases and the J gene end by 4 bases; junction bases not matched to a gene: 4. Looked up from germline, CDR1 is MNHNY and CDR2 is SVGAGI (reference sequence). This CDR3 is built from 14 residues. DNA of the CDR3: TGTGCCAGCAGTTACAGGGGGCAGAGCTATGGCTACACCTTC. Translated, it gives CASSYRGQSYGYTF.

V usage is TRBV30 and J usage is TRBJ1-2; 8 bases agree with TRBD1. V gave up 1 base and J gave up 7 bases; unmatched junction bases: 8. The length of the CDR3 is 14 residues. Germline V CDR1 and CDR2: GTSNPN, SVGIG (reference sequence). For the CDR3, the DNA is TGTGCCTGGAGTGGTGGCAGGGGGCTGGGTGGCTACACCTTC. It encodes CAWSGGRGLGGYTF.

The CDR3 DNA reads as TGCAGCGTTGAATTATCCTACGAGCAGTACTTC. Its translation is CSVELSYEQYF. The genes are TRBV29-1 and TRBJ2-7; D unclear. The CDR3 is 11 residues long. Deletions cut 2 bases from V and 1 base from J, with 3 bases between. CDR1 and CDR2 from the germline V gene are SQVTM and ANQGSEA.

The gene calls are TRBV18 and TRBJ2-7; TRBD1 might be the D (6 bases). CDR3 size: 13 residues. V lost 5 bases and J lost 2, with 10 bases in between. Germline V CDR1 and CDR2: KGHSH, LQKENI. This CDR3 is CASSKGGTYEQYF. The CDR3 DNA is TGTGCCAGCTCAAAAGGGGGAACCTACGAGCAGTACTTC.

This sequence joins TRBV30 and TRBJ2-7, with a possible D match to TRBD1 (5 bases). The germline gives CDR1 GTSNPN, CDR2 SVGIG (reference sequence). The CDR3 covers 12 residues. V lost 2 bases and J lost 3, with 8 bases in between. DNA of the CDR3: TGTGCCTGGAGTTCCGGACACTACGAGCAGTACTTC. Its translation is CAWSSGHYEQYF.

CDR3 sequence: CASSRQGTSNQPQHF. The CDR3 DNA sequence: TGTGCCAGCAGCCGACAGGGGACGAGCAATCAGCCCCAGCATTTT. The V and J genes are TRBV27 and TRBJ1-5; 8 bases match TRBD1. This CDR3 has 15 residues. The V and J ends lost 6 bases and 1 base, in that order; junction bases with no gene match: 5. CDR1 MNHEY and CDR2 SMNVEV come from the germline V gene (reference sequence).

The chain employs TRBV7-9 and TRBJ2-7; D perhaps matches TRBD1 (5 bases). The CDR3 spans 13 residues. Looked up from germline, CDR1 is SEHNR and CDR2 is FQNEAQ (reference sequence). The V end lost 2 bases, the J end lost 4 bases, and 9 bases lay between the germline ends. The CDR3 bases are TGTGCCAGCAGCTTAAGGGGTGGGTACGAGCAGTACTTC. Amino acids: CASSLRGGYEQYF.

The genes are TRBV29-1 and TRBJ2-7; a weak D match, TRBD1 (6 bases). The V gene's germline CDR1 is SQVTM and CDR2 ANQGSEA. This CDR3 comprises 13 residues. V was pared by 7 bases and J by 7 bases, with 20 bases between. CDR3 DNA sequence: TGCAGCGCCTCTAACAAGGACAGAACTGAGCAGTACTTC. It codes for CSASNKDRTEQYF.

This clone appeared a few times. A read error may account for a junction end that differs from germline. The gene calls are TRBV30 and TRBJ1-4; D gene uncertain. The CDR3 is made up of 14 amino acids. Germline V lookup: CDR1 GTSNPN, CDR2 SVGIG (reference sequence). The CDR3 is CARSGEGTNEKLFF. CDR3 nucleotide sequence: TGTGCCCGGAGTGGGGAGGGCACTAATGAAAAACTGTTTTTT.

The rearrangement joins TRBV18 to TRBJ1-1, with D possibly matching TRBD1 (6 bases). The CDR3 is made up of 17 amino acids. Germline loops: CDR1 KGHSH, CDR2 LQKENI. The ends were cut back, 6 bases at V and 0 bases at J, with 20 bases in the middle. CDR3: CASSRGQIQYLNTEAFF. The CDR3 nucleotides read TGTGCCAGCTCGCGCGGACAGATTCAGTACCTGAACACTGAAGCTTTCTTT.

The chain joins TRBV7-9 to TRBJ2-7, with D possibly being TRBD1 (5 bases). The CDR3 extends over 13 amino acids. Germline V gives CDR1 SEHNR, CDR2 FQNEAQ (reference sequence). V was pared by 5 bases and J by 2 bases, with 10 bases between. The CDR3 protein is CASSPGKAYEQYF. DNA of the CDR3: TGTGCCAGCAGCCCAGGGAAAGCCTACGAGCAGTACTTC. Together with reference TRBV7-9 and TRBJ2-7, the CDR3 gives the full variable domain: DTGVSQNPRHKITKRGQNVTFRCDPISEHNRLYWYRQTLGQGPEFLTYFQNEAQLEKSRLLSDRFSAERPKGSFSTLEIQRTEQGDSAMYLCASSPGKAYEQYFGPGTRLTVT.

The chain is built from TRBV29-1 and TRBJ1-2; maybe TRBD1 (5 bases). In germline, CDR1 is SQVTM, CDR2 ANQGSEA. With 1 base removed from V and 3 bases from J, the gap between germline ends came to 9 bases. This CDR3 spans 13 amino acids. The CDR3 spells CSVEAGSYYGYTF. CDR3 coding DNA: TGCAGCGTTGAAGCAGGGTCCTACTATGGCTACACCTTC.

V is TRBV5-6 and J is TRBJ2-3, with TRBD2 matching over 10 bases. Germline V lookup: CDR1 SGHDT, CDR2 YYEEEE. V dropped 4 bases and J dropped 1; count of bases not matched to a gene: 6. This CDR3 region has 16 residues. The DNA for the CDR3 is TGTGCCAGCAGCGCCCGACTAGCGGGCCGCACAGATACGCAGTATTTT. This encodes CASSARLAGRTDTQYF. The entire variable domain, with the rest obtained from reference TRBV5-6 and TRBJ2-3, is as follows: DAGVTQSPTHLIKTRGQQVTLRCSPKSGHDTVSWYQQALGQGPQFIFQYYEEEERQRGNFPDRFSGHQFPNYSSELNVNALLLGDSALYLCASSARLAGRTDTQYFGPGTRLTVL.

The chain uses TRBV25-1 and TRBJ1-6; D may be TRBD1 (5 bases). From germline, CDR1 is MGHDK and CDR2 SYGVNS. The CDR3 runs 14 residues. V was pared by 3 bases and J by 10 bases, with 13 bases between. CDR3 amino acids: CASSERTRTSPLHF. Written as DNA, the CDR3 is TGTGCCAGCAGTGAGCGGACAAGGACCTCACCCCTCCACTTT.

The chain employs TRBV10-3 and TRBJ1-2, with 7 nucleotides matching TRBD1. Unmatched junction bases numbered 3, after V lost 8 bases and J lost 6 bases. This CDR3 is built from 11 residues. Germline V gives CDR1 ENHRY, CDR2 SYGVKD. The CDR3 bases are TGTGCCATCGGACAGGCCCATGGCTACACCTTC. This translates into CAIGQAHGYTF.

The CDR3 coding sequence is TGTGCCTGGAGTGTCCCAAGGAGAGCTAACTATGGCTACACCTTC. Translation: CAWSVPRRANYGYTF. J is TRBJ1-2 and V is TRBV30; D unclear. CDR1 GTSNPN and CDR2 SVGIG come from the germline V gene (reference sequence). The CDR3 is 15 residues long. Between the trimmed V and J ends, which lost 0 bases and 0 bases, there was a span of 11 bases. Complete variable domain (other parts from reference TRBV30 and TRBJ1-2): SQTIHQWPATLVQPVGSPLSLECTVEGTSNPNLYWYRQAAGRGLQLLFYSVGIGQISSEVPQNLSASRPQDRQFILSSKKLLLSDSGFYLCAWSVPRRANYGYTFGSGTRLTVV.

This sequence joins TRBV5-1 and TRBJ1-2; TRBD1 agrees at 10 bases. The CDR3 runs 14 residues. J lost 4 bases, V lost 4 bases, and 4 bases had no gene match. Germline loops: CDR1 SGHRS, CDR2 YFSETQ. This chain's CDR3 is CASSTGQGSYGYTF. CDR3 nucleotide sequence: TGCGCCAGCAGCACGGGACAGGGGAGCTATGGCTACACCTTC.

This chain uses TRBV10-2 with TRBJ1-2; D is unclear. The CDR3 contains 13 residues. Germline CDR1 reads WSHSY; CDR2 reads SAAADI. Trimming pared 8 bases from V and 0 bases from J, leaving 10 bases between. CDR3 nucleotides: TGCGCCAGCGGGCAGAGTCCTAACTATGGCTACACCTTC. Its translation is CASGQSPNYGYTF.

This rearrangement joins TRBV30 to TRBJ2-1, with D possibly matching TRBD2 (5 bases). The V gene lost 4 bases and the J gene lost 6 bases, with 13 bases spanning the gap. CDR1 GTSNPN and CDR2 SVGIG come from the germline V gene (reference sequence). This CDR3 comprises 13 residues. CDR3 sequence reads: CAWNRGYTNEQFF. CDR3 nucleotide sequence: TGTGCCTGGAATCGAGGGTATACCAATGAGCAGTTCTTC.

This chain connects TRBV30 to TRBJ1-2; 7 bases are shared with TRBD1. This CDR3 comprises 14 residues. V gave up 3 bases and J gave up 6 bases; unmatched junction bases: 10. Germline assignment: CDR1 GTSNPN and CDR2 SVGIG (reference sequence). This CDR3 reads CAWSGSTGRHGYTF. The CDR3 DNA reads TGTGCCTGGAGCGGCTCGACAGGGCGCCATGGCTACACCTTC.

The V and J genes are TRBV5-1 and TRBJ1-2, with TRBD1 matching 11 bases. Germline V gene lookup returns CDR1 SGHRS and CDR2 YFSETQ. This CDR3 is built from 15 residues. After removal of 6 bases from V and 6 bases from J, the junction contained 10 bases not matched to a gene. As DNA, the CDR3 is TGCGCCAGCAACCTATCCGGGACAGGGGGTGATGGCTACACCTTC. Encoded protein: CASNLSGTGGDGYTF.

This clone was observed a single time. The V gene is TRBV9, the J gene TRBJ2-2, with a possible D match to TRBD1 (6 bases). This CDR3 is 14 amino acids long. Germline V gene lookup returns CDR1 SGDLS and CDR2 YYNGEE. V lost 2 bases to trimming and J lost 9 bases, with 14 bases between them. The CDR3: CASSVGGSPRELFF. The CDR3 region has the DNA TGTGCCAGCAGCGTTGGGGGCAGTCCGAGGGAGCTGTTTTTT.

This clone was seen a handful of times. The chain combines TRBV13 with TRBJ1-1; 10 positions agree with TRBD1. Germline lookup yields CDR1 PRHDT and CDR2 FYEKMQ (reference sequence). This CDR3 region has 14 residues. Germline trimming cut 8 bases from V and 5 bases from J; bases unmatched to any gene: 8. This chain's CDR3 is CASRDRGQWTEAFF. CDR3 sequence (DNA): TGTGCCAGCCGTGACAGGGGGCAATGGACTGAAGCTTTCTTT.

As to this clone: A junction end diverges from the germline sequence, so it may reflect a read error. For the CDR3, the DNA is TGCACAGGGGCCATGAACACTGAAGCTTTCTTT. This sequence encodes CTGAMNTEAFF. The chain employs TRBV30 and TRBJ1-1, with 7 bases identical to TRBD1. Per germline, CDR1 GTSNPN and CDR2 SVGIG (reference sequence). This CDR3 region has 11 residues.

J is TRBJ1-2 and V is TRBV30; D call uncertain. V gave up 6 bases and J gave up 7 bases, with 15 bases separating them. Germline loops: CDR1 GTSNPN, CDR2 SVGIG (reference sequence). There are 12 residues in the CDR3. DNA of the CDR3: TGTGCCTGTAACCGCCGGAGGGCTGGCTACACCTTC. Translation: CACNRRRAGYTF.